This T cell receptor beta chain was identified during a study of CD8 T cells in ankylosing spondylitis. Regarding the study as a whole: Disease-associated clonotypes exhibited CD8+ identity and were relatively infrequent in peripheral blood. In reactive arthritis synovial fluid and blood, some motif variants had been reported before.

This clonotype was observed a few times. The antigen is undetermined. TCRdb re-called the 5' RACE reads through MiXCR, storing one row per CDR3 protein. Of hundreds of thousands of distinct CDR3 sequences listed, 30% to 35% are singletons. J was trimmed by 3 bases and V by 3 bases; bases with no gene match: 5. The CDR3 has 14 amino acids. Germline loops: CDR1 DFQATT, CDR2 SNEGSKA (reference sequence). The sequence derives from a male donor with ankylosing spondylitis or in good health (not recorded which). The sequencing sample was made of blood, either unsorted or a sorted T cell fraction (not recorded which). The J gene is TRBJ2-3, the V gene TRBV20-1; 8 nucleotides line up with TRBD2. CDR3 protein: CSASGGEVTDTQYF. CDR3 sequence (DNA): TGCAGTGCTAGCGGGGGGGAAGTTACAGATACGCAGTATTTT.